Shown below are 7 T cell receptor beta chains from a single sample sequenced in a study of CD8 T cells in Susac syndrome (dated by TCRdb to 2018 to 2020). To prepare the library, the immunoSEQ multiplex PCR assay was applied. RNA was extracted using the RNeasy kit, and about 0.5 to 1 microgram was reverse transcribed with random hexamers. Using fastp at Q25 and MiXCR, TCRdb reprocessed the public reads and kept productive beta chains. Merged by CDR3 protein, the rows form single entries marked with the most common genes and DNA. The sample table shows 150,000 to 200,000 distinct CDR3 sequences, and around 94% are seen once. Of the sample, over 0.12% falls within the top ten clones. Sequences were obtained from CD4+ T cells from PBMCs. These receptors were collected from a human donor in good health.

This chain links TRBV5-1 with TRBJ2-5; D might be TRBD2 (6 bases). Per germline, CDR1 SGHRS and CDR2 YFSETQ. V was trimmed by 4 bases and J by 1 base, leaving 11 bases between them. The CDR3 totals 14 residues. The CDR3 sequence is CASSRDSAQETQYF. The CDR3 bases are TGCGCCAGCAGCCGGGACTCAGCCCAAGAGACCCAGTACTTC.

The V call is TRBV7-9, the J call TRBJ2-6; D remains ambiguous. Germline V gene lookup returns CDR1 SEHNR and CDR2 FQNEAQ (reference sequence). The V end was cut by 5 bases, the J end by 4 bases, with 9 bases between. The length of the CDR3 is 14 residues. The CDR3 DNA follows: TGTGCCAGCAGCCCCTTGGGAGGGGCCAACGTCCTGACTTTC. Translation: CASSPLGGANVLTF. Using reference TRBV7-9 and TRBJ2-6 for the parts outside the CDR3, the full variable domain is DTGVSQNPRHKITKRGQNVTFRCDPISEHNRLYWYRQTLGQGPEFLTYFQNEAQLEKSRLLSDRFSAERPKGSFSTLEIQRTEQGDSAMYLCASSPLGGANVLTFGAGSRLTVL.

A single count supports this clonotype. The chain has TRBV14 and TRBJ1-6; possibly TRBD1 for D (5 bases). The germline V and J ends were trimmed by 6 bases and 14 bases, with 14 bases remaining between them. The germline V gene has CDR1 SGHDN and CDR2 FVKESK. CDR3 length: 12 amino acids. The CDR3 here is CASSPDRRSLHF. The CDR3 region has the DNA TGTGCCAGCAGTCCAGACAGAAGATCCCTCCACTTT.

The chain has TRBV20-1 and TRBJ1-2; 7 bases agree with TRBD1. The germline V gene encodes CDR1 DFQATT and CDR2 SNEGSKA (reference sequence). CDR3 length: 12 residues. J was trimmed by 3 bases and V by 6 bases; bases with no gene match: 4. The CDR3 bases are TGCAGTGCCTCAGGGACAGACTATGGCTACACCTTC. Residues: CSASGTDYGYTF.

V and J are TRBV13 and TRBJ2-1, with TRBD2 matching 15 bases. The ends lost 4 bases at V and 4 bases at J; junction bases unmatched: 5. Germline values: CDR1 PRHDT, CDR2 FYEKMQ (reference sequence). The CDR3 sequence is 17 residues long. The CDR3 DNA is TGTGCCAGCAGCTCCTGGACTAGCGGGGGGGCATACAATGAGCAGTTCTTC. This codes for CASSSWTSGGAYNEQFF.

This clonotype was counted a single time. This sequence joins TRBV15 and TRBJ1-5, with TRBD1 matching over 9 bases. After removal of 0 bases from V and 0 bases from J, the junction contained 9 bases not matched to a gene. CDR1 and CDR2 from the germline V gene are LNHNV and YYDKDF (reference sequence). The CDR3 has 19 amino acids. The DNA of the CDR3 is TGTGCCACCAGCAGAGATTTCGTACAGGGGGCTTATAGCAATCAGCCCCAGCATTTT. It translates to CATSRDFVQGAYSNQPQHF.

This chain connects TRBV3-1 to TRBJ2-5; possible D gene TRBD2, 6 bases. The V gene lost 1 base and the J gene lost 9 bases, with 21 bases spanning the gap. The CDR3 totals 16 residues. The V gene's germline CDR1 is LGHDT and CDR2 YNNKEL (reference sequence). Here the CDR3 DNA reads TGTGCCAGCAGCCAAGCCGGGACTCAGGTTTCATCGGCCCAGTACTTC. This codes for CASSQAGTQVSSAQYF.